The present entry profiles one T cell receptor beta chain with its context. These data belong to a study of OX40 agonist ivuxolimab in advanced cancers. Germline CDR1 LNHDA, CDR2 SQIVND (reference sequence). There are 15 residues in the CDR3. V shed 5 bases and J shed 4 bases, with 15 bases lying between them. Here immunoSEQ multiplex PCR was the method, and the copy in TCRdb shows in-frame clones only, minus some. The sample holds 80,000 or so clones, roughly 90% seen once. The source was CD4+ or CD8+ T cells sorted from blood, collected in a trial of the OX40 agonist ivuxolimab. This clonotype was sampled from an adult with an advanced solid tumor such as melanoma, head and neck, liver or kidney cancer. This chain uses TRBV19 with TRBJ1-3, with D tentatively TRBD1 (5 bases). CDR3 nucleotide sequence: TGTGCCAGTAGTGTTGGGGGAAACCTCGGAAACACCATATATTTT. It specifies CASSVGGNLGNTIYF.